This T cell receptor (beta chain) was captured by sequencing in a study of identifying expanded T cells in peripheral blood. Study findings and constraints: Variance in clone template counts between roughly 2-week samples significantly increased with total template count across all healthy donors. Over two and four weeks, about 15 and 19 clones changed, versus 1.2 between replicates.

To note about this clone: Antigen: not known.

Trimming removed 0 bases from V and 5 bases from J; junction bases left unmatched: 7. From germline, CDR1 is SGHRS and CDR2 YFSETQ. This CDR3 region has 15 residues. Collection occurred without any documented infections or immune events in donors. Generated by immunoSEQ multiplex PCR, the TCRdb table keeps only in-frame clones and is missing some. The sample consists of some 130,000 clones, 75% to 90% of them appearing once. The TCR originated in a person aged 18 to 70 in good health. The chain employs TRBV5-1 and TRBJ1-1, with 7 nucleotides matching TRBD1. Sequencing input: blood. In DNA, the CDR3 is TGCGCCAGCAGCTTGGAGGACAGGTGGAAGACTGAAGCTTTCTTT. This sequence encodes CASSLEDRWKTEAFF.